This T cell receptor beta chain was sequenced during a study of shared clonotypes between healthy human individuals. Only Caucasian adults living in Nashville, Tennessee served as donors. This clone was counted once. The CDR3 is made up of 16 amino acids. Per the germline V gene, CDR1 is SGHRS and CDR2 is YFSETQ. Trimming pared 4 bases from V and 3 bases from J, leaving 18 bases between. Data came from immunoSEQ multiplex PCR; TCRdb stores just in-frame clones and leaves some out. Of about 960,000 clones in the sample, roughly 72% are singletons; the top ten hold approximately 1.5%. The chain carries TRBV5-1 and TRBJ2-3; a possible D gene is TRBD2 (6 bases). This receptor was taken from a man younger than 35 in good health. The material sequenced was memory CD4+ T cells sorted from blood. Subset of the sample: CD45RA-negative fraction. The CDR3 reads CASSAGLPSATDTQYF. In DNA, the CDR3 is TGCGCCAGCAGCGCGGGACTTCCCAGTGCAACAGATACGCAGTATTTT.